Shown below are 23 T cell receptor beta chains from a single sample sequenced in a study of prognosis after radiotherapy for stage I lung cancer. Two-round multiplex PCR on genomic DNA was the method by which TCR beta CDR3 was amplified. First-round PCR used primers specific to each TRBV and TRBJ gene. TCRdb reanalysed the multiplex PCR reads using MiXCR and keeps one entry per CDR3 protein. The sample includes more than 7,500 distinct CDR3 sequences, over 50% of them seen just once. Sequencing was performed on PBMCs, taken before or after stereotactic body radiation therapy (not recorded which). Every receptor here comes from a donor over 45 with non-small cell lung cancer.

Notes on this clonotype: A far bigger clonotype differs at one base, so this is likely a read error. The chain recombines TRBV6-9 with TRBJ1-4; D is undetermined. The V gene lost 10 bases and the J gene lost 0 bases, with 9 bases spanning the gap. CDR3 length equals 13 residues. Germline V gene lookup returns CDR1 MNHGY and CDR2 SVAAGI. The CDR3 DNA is TGTGCCATCAGCGTTTCAACTAATGAAAAACTGTTTTTT. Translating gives CAISVSTNEKLFF.

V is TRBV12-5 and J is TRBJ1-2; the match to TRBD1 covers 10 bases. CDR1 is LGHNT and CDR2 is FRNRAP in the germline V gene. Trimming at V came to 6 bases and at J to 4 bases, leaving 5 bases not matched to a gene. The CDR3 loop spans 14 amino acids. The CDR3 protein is CASGLTGGVYGYTF. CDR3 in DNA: TGTGCTAGTGGCCTGACAGGGGGCGTCTATGGCTACACCTTC.

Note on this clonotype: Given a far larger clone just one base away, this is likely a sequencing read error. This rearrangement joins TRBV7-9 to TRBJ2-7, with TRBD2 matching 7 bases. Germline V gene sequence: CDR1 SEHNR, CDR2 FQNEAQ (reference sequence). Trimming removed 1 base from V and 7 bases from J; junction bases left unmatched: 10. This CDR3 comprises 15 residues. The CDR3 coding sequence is TGTGCCAGCAGCTTAGGCGGGAGCTCCTACAATGAGCAGTACTTC. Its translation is CASSLGGSSYNEQYF.

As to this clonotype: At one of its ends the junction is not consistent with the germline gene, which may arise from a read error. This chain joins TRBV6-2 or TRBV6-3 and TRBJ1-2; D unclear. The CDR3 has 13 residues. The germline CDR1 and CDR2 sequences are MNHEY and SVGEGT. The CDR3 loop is CASSYGWPYVYTF. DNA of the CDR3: TGTGCCAGCAGTTACGGATGGCCATATGTCTACACCTTC.

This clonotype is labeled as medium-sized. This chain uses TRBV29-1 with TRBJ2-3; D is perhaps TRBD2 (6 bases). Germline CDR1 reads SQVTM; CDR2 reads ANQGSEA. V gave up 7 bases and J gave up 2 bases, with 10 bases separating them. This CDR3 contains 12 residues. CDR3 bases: TGCAGCGGGAGCGGGTTCACAGATACGCAGTATTTT. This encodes CSGSGFTDTQYF.

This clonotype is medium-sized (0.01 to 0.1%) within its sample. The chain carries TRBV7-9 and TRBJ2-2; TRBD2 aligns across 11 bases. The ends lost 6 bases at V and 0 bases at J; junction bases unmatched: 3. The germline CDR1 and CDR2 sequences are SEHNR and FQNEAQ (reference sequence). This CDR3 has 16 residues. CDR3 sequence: CASSSSGRTNTGELFF. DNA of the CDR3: TGTGCCAGCAGTTCTAGCGGGAGGACGAACACCGGGGAGCTGTTTTTT.

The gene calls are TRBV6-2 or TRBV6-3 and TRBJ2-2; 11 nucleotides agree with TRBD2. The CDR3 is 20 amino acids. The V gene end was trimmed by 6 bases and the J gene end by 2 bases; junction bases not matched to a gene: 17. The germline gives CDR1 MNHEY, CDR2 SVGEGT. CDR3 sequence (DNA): TGTGCCAGCAGCCACTCGCCCTGGGGTACTAGCGGGAGTAACACCGGGGAGCTGTTTTTT. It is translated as CASSHSPWGTSGSNTGELFF.

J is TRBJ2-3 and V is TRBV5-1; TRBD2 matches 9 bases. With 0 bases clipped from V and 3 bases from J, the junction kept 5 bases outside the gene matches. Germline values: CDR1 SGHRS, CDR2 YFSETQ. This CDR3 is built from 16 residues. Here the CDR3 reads CASSLAASGKTDTQYF. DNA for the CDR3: TGCGCCAGCAGCTTGGCGGCTAGCGGGAAGACAGATACGCAGTATTTT.

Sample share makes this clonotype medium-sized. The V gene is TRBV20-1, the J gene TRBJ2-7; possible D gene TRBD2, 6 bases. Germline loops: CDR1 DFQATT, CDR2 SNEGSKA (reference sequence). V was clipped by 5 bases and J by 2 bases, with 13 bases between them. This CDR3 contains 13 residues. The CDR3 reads CSAAKGLPYEQYF. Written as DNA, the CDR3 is TGCAGTGCTGCTAAGGGACTGCCCTACGAGCAGTACTTC.

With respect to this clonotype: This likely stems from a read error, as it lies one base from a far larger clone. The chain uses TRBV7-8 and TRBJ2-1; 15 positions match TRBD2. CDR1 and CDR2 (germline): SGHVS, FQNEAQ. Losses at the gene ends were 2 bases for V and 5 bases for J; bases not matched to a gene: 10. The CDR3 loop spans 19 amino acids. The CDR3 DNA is TGTGCCAGCAGCTTACCGGGACTAGCGGGAGGCCTGAGGAACAATGAGCAGTTCTTC. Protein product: CASSLPGLAGGLRNNEQFF.

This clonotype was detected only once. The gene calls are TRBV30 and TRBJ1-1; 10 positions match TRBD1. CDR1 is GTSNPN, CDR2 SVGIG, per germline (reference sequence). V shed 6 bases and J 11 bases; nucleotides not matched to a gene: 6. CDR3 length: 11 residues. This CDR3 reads CACGTGVMAFF. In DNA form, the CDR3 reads TGTGCCTGCGGGACAGGGGTGATGGCTTTCTTT.

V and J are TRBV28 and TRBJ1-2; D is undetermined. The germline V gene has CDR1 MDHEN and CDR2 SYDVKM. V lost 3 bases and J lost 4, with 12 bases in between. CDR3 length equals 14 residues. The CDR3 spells CASSLVQGLYGYTF. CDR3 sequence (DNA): TGTGCCAGCAGTTTGGTACAAGGGCTCTATGGCTACACCTTC.

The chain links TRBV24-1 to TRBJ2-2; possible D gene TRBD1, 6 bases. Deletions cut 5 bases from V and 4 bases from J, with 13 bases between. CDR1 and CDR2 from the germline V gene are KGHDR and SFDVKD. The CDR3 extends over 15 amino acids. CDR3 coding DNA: TGTGCCACCAGTGCCGCGCGAGGGGGCACCGGGGAGCTGTTTTTT. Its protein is CATSAARGGTGELFF.

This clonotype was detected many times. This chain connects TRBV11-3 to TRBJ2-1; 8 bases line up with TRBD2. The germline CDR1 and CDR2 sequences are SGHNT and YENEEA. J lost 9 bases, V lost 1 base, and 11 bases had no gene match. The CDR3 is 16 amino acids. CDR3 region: CASSLGASGPTGEQFF. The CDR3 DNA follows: TGTGCCAGCAGCTTAGGGGCTAGCGGGCCCACGGGTGAGCAGTTCTTC.

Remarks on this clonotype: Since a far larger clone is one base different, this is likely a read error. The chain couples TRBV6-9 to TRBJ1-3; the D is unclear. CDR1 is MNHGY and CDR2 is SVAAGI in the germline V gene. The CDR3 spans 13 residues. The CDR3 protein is CASYRPSVNTIYF. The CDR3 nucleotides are TGTGCCAGCTACCGTCCTTCTGTAAACACCATATATTTT.

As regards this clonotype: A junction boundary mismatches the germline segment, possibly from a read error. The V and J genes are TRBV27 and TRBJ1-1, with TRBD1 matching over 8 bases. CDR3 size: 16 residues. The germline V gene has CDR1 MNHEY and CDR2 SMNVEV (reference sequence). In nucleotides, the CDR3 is TGTGCCATCAGTCCAATAATCGACAGGGGAAACACTGAAGCTTTCTTT. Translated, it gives CAISPIIDRGNTEAFF.

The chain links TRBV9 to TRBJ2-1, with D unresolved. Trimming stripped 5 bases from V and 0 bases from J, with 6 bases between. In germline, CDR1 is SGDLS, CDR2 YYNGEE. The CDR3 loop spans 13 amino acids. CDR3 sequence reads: CASRGDSYNEQFF. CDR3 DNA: TGTGCCAGCAGGGGCGACTCCTACAATGAGCAGTTCTTC.

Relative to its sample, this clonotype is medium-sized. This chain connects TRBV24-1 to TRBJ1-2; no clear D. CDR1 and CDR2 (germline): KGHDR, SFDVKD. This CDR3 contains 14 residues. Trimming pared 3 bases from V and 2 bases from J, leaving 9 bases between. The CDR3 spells CATSDKQTNYGYTF. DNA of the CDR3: TGTGCCACCAGTGATAAACAGACAAACTATGGCTACACCTTC.

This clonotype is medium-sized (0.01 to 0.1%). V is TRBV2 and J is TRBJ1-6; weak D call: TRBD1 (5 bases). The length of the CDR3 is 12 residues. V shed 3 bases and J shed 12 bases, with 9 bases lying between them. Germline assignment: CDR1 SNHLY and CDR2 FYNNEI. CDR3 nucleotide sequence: TGTGCCAGCAGTGACGGACACGGACCCCTCCACTTT. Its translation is CASSDGHGPLHF.

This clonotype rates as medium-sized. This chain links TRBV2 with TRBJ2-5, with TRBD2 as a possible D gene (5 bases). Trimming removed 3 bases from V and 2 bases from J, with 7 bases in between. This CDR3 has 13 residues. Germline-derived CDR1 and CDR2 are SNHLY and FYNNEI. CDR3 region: CASSERVQETQYF. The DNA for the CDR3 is TGTGCCAGCAGTGAGCGGGTACAAGAGACCCAGTACTTC.

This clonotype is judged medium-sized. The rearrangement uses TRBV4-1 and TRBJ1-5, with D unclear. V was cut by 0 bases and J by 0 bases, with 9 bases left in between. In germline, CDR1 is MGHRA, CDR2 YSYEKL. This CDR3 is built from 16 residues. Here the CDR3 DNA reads TGCGCCAGCAGCCAAGATCGATTGAATAGCAATCAGCCCCAGCATTTT. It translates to CASSQDRLNSNQPQHF.

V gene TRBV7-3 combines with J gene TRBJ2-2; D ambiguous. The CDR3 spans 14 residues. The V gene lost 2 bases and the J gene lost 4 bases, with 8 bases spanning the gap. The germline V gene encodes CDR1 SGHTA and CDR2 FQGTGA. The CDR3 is CASSLEGSTGELFF. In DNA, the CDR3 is TGTGCCAGCAGCTTAGAAGGGTCCACCGGGGAGCTGTTTTTT. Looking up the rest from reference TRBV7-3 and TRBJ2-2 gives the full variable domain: GAGVSQTPSNKVTEKGKYVELRCDPISGHTALYWYRQSLGQGPEFLIYFQGTGAADDSGLPNDRFFAVRPEGSVSTLKIQRTERGDSAVYLCASSLEGSTGELFFGEGSRLTVL.

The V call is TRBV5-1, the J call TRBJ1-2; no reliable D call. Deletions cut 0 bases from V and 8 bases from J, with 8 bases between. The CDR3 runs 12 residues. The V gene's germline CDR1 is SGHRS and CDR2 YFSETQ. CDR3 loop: CASSLDGKGYTF. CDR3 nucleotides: TGCGCCAGCAGCTTGGACGGCAAGGGCTACACCTTC. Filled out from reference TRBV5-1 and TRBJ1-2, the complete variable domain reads KAGVTQTPRYLIKTRGQQVTLSCSPISGHRSVSWYQQTPGQGLQFLFEYFSETQRNKGNFPGRFSGRQFSNSRSEMNVSTLELGDSALYLCASSLDGKGYTFGSGTRLTVV.